This TCR beta chain was recovered during a study of T cell repertoires in cytomegalovirus infection. About the research overall: The authors used CMV epitopes that were HLA-C-restricted (recently identified) and HLA-B-restricted (well studied). Public TCR beta signatures indicated both CMV infection and matching HLA type. Study-wide results and limits: There were HLA-C-restricted CMV-specific TCR beta clonotypes dominating the ex vivo response.

MiXCR, run by TCRdb on the reads, gives a single entry per CDR3 protein. The sample lists hundreds of thousands of distinct CDR3 sequences, roughly a third occurring once. As regards this clonotype: What it recognizes is unknown.

Trimming removed 5 bases at V and 4 bases at J, with 14 bases between. CDR3 length: 14 residues. Looked up from germline, CDR1 is MNHNY and CDR2 is SVGAGI (reference sequence). The V and J genes are TRBV6-6 and TRBJ1-1, with D unresolved. The sequence was obtained from a human donor in good health (CMV status not recorded). Some clones in this sample may be carry-over from other donors' samples. The sequences come from cultured PBMCs, collected from culture after CMV antigen stimulation. The CDR3 bases are TGTGCCAGCAGTACGGGTCAGAGCCCCACTGAAGCTTTCTTT. Amino acid sequence: CASSTGQSPTEAFF.